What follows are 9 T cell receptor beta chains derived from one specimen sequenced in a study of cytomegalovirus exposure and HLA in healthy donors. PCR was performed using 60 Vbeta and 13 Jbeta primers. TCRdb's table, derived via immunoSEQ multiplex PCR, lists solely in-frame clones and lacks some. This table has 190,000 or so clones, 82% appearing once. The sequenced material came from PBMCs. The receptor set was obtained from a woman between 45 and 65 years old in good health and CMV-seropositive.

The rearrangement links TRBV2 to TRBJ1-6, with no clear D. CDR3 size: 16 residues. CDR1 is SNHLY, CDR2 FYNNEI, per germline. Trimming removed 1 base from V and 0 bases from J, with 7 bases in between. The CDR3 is CASSEGESSYNSPLHF. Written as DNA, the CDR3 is TGTGCCAGCAGTGAAGGGGAGAGCTCCTATAATTCACCCCTCCACTTT.

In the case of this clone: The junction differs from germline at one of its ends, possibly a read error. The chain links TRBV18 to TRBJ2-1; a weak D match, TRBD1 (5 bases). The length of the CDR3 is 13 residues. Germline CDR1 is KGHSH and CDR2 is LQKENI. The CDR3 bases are TGTGCCGGCTCACCGACAGTACTGAATGAGCAGTTCTTC. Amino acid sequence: CAGSPTVLNEQFF.

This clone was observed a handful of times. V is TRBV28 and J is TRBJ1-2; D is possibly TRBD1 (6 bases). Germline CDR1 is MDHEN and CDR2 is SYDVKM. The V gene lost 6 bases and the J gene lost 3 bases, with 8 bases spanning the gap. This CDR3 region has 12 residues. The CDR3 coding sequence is TGTGCCAGCAGCACAGGGTACTATGGCTACACCTTC. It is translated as CASSTGYYGYTF.

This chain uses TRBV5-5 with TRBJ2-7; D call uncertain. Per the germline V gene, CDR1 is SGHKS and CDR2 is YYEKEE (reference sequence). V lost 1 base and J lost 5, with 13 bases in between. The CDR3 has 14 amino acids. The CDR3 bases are TGTGCCAGCAGCTTGTACAGCTACGTCGACGAGCAGTACTTC. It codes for CASSLYSYVDEQYF.

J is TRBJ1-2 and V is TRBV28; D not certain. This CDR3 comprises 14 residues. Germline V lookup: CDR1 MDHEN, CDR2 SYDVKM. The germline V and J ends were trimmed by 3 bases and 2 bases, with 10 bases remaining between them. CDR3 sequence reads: CASSFPGYNYGYTF. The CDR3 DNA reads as TGTGCCAGCAGTTTCCCGGGATACAACTATGGCTACACCTTC.

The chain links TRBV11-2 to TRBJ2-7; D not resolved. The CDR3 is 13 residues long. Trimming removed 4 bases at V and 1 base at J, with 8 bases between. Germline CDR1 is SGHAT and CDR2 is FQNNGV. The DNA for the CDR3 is TGTGCCAGCAGCTATTTCAATTCCTACGAGCAGTACTTC. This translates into CASSYFNSYEQYF.

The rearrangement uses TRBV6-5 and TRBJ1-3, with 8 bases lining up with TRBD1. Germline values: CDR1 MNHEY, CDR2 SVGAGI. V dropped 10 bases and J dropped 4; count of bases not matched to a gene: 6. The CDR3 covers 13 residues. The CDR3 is CATTRTGGNTIYF. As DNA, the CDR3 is TGTGCCACCACAAGGACAGGGGGAAACACCATATATTTT.

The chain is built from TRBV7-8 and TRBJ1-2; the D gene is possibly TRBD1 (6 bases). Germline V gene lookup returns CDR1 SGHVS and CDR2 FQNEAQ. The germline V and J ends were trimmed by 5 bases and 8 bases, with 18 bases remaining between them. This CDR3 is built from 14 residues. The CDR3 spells CASSPPGDTEGYTF. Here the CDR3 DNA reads TGTGCCAGCAGCCCTCCCGGGGACACTGAGGGCTACACCTTC.

This CDR3 reads CASSLGTVSLHF. The CDR3 DNA is TGTGCCAGCAGTTTAGGGACAGTATCCCTCCACTTT. This rearrangement joins TRBV28 to TRBJ1-6; 7 bases fit TRBD1. After removal of 2 bases from V and 14 bases from J, the junction contained 3 bases not matched to a gene. In germline, CDR1 is MDHEN, CDR2 SYDVKM. The CDR3 spans 12 residues.